The 27 T cell receptor beta chains given below trace back to one sample, sequenced in a study of blood T cells in healthy people across ages (dated by TCRdb to about 2015). Receptor libraries were prepared by 5' RACE. Sequencing relied on an Illumina HiSeq 2500. A second roughly 6 to 12 cycle PCR used a sample-barcoded 5' primer and a J-beta primer mix. TCRdb reran the public reads through fastp at Q25 and MiXCR, keeping productive beta chains. Duplicate CDR3 protein sequences are folded into a single record with the most common DNA and genes. This sample holds around 670,000 distinct CDR3 sequences; approximately 30% were observed only once. The biggest ten clones account for around a sixth of the sample. The sequencing sample was made of blood. The receptor set was obtained from a woman over 75 in good health.

This clonotype was observed at least ten times. This chain uses TRBV9 with TRBJ2-2; no reliable D call. V shed 0 bases and J shed 5 bases, with 2 bases lying between them. Germline CDR1 is SGDLS and CDR2 is YYNGEE. This CDR3 region has 12 residues. Here the CDR3 reads CASSVATGELFF. CDR3 DNA sequence: TGTGCCAGCAGCGTAGCTACCGGGGAGCTGTTTTTT.

The chain joins TRBV12-3 or TRBV12-4 to TRBJ2-1, with D perhaps being TRBD1 or TRBD2 (5 bases each). The CDR3 spans 12 residues. Deletions cut 11 bases from V and 13 bases from J, with 21 bases between. CDR3 coding DNA: TGTGCCGTGGGCCGGACCAGGGAGACCCAGTTCTTC. Protein sequence: CAVGRTRETQFF.

This chain links TRBV30 with TRBJ1-5, with D possibly being TRBD1 (6 bases). The CDR3 is 16 amino acids. Trimming stripped 0 bases from V and 4 bases from J, with 16 bases between. Germline V gene lookup returns CDR1 GTSNPN and CDR2 SVGIG (reference sequence). CDR3 coding DNA: TGTGCCTGGAGTGTAACTCCTTCGGGGGCGAATCAGCCCCAGCATTTT. Encoded protein: CAWSVTPSGANQPQHF. Complete variable domain (other parts from reference TRBV30 and TRBJ1-5): SQTIHQWPATLVQPVGSPLSLECTVEGTSNPNLYWYRQAAGRGLQLLFYSVGIGQISSEVPQNLSASRPQDRQFILSSKKLLLSDSGFYLCAWSVTPSGANQPQHFGDGTRLSIL.

This clonotype has at least ten counts. J is TRBJ2-4 and V is TRBV7-2; 11 bases line up with TRBD1. V lost 1 base to trimming and J lost 12 bases; unmatched junction nucleotides: 5. The CDR3 is made up of 14 amino acids. Germline CDR1 reads SGHTA; CDR2 reads FQGNSA. CDR3 bases: TGTGCCAGCAGCTTAGGGGGGACAGGGGGGAATCAGTACTTC. Its translation is CASSLGGTGGNQYF.

This sequence joins TRBV6-5 and TRBJ1-2, with D unclear. The ends were cut back, 2 bases at V and 2 bases at J, with 6 bases in the middle. The germline V gene encodes CDR1 MNHEY and CDR2 SVGAGI. This CDR3 is 13 amino acids long. In nucleotides, the CDR3 is TGTGCCAGCAGTTACACCCTGAACTATGGCTACACCTTC. Translation: CASSYTLNYGYTF.

CDR3 loop: CSAAVPLSNQPQHF. The CDR3 region has the DNA TGCAGTGCAGCAGTACCACTTAGCAATCAGCCCCAGCATTTT. This chain links TRBV20-1 with TRBJ1-5; unclear D gene. The CDR3 loop spans 14 amino acids. Germline V gives CDR1 DFQATT, CDR2 SNEGSKA (reference sequence). V was clipped by 6 bases and J by 0 bases, with 12 bases between them.

This clonotype occurred once. The J gene is TRBJ2-7, the V gene TRBV5-1; a possible D gene is TRBD2 (5 bases). Trimming removed 5 bases at V and 0 bases at J, with 15 bases between. The CDR3 has 15 amino acids. Germline assignment: CDR1 SGHRS and CDR2 YFSETQ. Written as DNA, the CDR3 is TGCGCCAGCAGAACAGAACGGGGTCCCTCCTACGAGCAGTACTTC. Encoded protein: CASRTERGPSYEQYF.

In its sample, this clonotype was seen many times. V usage is TRBV10-3 and J usage is TRBJ1-2; unclear D gene. The CDR3 length is 11 residues. V lost 4 bases to trimming and J lost 7 bases, with 7 bases between them. Looked up from germline, CDR1 is ENHRY and CDR2 is SYGVKD. CDR3 loop: CAISGTGGYTF. CDR3 sequence (DNA): TGTGCCATCAGTGGGACGGGTGGCTACACCTTC.

This chain uses TRBV7-2 with TRBJ1-4; tentatively, D is TRBD1 (6 bases). Germline assignment: CDR1 SGHTA and CDR2 FQGNSA. Trimming removed 5 bases at V and 3 bases at J, with 13 bases between. The CDR3 is 15 amino acids. The CDR3 loop is CASSQPQGANEKLFF. For the CDR3, the DNA is TGTGCCAGCAGCCAACCACAGGGAGCTAATGAAAAACTGTTTTTT. Complete variable domain (other parts from reference TRBV7-2 and TRBJ1-4): GAGVSQSPSNKVTEKGKDVELRCDPISGHTALYWYRQSLGQGLEFLIYFQGNSAPDKSGLPSDRFSAERTGGSVSTLTIQRTQQEDSAVYLCASSQPQGANEKLFFGSGTQLSVL.

This clonotype was detected only a few times. This rearrangement joins TRBV20-1 to TRBJ1-1; D is undetermined. The CDR3 contains 13 residues. Germline CDR1 and CDR2: DFQATT and SNEGSKA (reference sequence). Trimming left V 4 bases short and J 4 bases short, with 13 bases between. The DNA for the CDR3 is TGCAGTGCTAAATCCCCGGGCCTCACTGAAGCTTTCTTT. This translates into CSAKSPGLTEAFF.

The V and J genes are TRBV2 and TRBJ1-5; D remains ambiguous. There are 12 residues in the CDR3. Trimming left V 4 bases short and J 7 bases short, with 8 bases between. Germline CDR1 is SNHLY and CDR2 is FYNNEI. CDR3 DNA: TGTGCCAGCAGTGGCTACATCCAGCCCCAGCATTTT. As protein: CASSGYIQPQHF.

Many counts were recorded for this clonotype. In DNA, the CDR3 is TGTGCCAGCAGCTTGGCAACAGGGGGTTCTTACAATGAGCAGTTCTTC. It encodes CASSLATGGSYNEQFF. The chain recombines TRBV7-2 with TRBJ2-1, with TRBD1 matching 8 bases. Germline V lookup: CDR1 SGHTA, CDR2 FQGNSA. V was pared by 3 bases and J by 4 bases, with 8 bases of the junction left unmatched. The CDR3 extends over 16 amino acids.

This clonotype was counted a single time. CDR3 amino acids: CASSLAQGGISGNTIYF. CDR3 DNA sequence: TGTGCCAGCAGCTTAGCACAAGGAGGCATCTCTGGAAACACCATATATTTT. The rearrangement links TRBV7-9 to TRBJ1-3; D ambiguous. Germline CDR1 SEHNR, CDR2 FQNEAQ (reference sequence). Trimming removed 0 bases from V and 0 bases from J, with 12 bases in between. The CDR3 covers 17 residues.

This clonotype was observed a handful of times. The rearrangement links TRBV21-1 to TRBJ2-2; the DNA was not compared with TRBD1, the D call given in the table. TRBV21-1 is a documented pseudogene. The CDR3 length is 16 residues. In DNA form, the CDR3 reads TGTGCCAGCAGCGCCGGGTACAGGGGCGACGCCGGGGAGCTGTTTTTT. It specifies CASSAGYRGDAGELFF.

This clonotype was recorded many times. V and J are TRBV7-9 and TRBJ2-7; the match to TRBD1 covers 7 bases. The CDR3 consists of 16 residues. The V segment lost 2 bases and the J segment 1 base; nucleotides outside the gene matches: 8. Looked up from germline, CDR1 is SEHNR and CDR2 is FQNEAQ (reference sequence). CDR3 residues: CASSLPGQTNSYEQYF. The CDR3 coding sequence is TGTGCCAGCAGCTTACCGGGACAGACCAATTCCTACGAGCAGTACTTC.

In this sample, this clonotype turned up many times. The chain couples TRBV11-2 to TRBJ1-6; D is uncertain. Per germline, CDR1 SGHAT and CDR2 FQNNGV. V lost 5 bases and J 0 bases, leaving 5 bases between the germline ends. The CDR3 totals 14 residues. CDR3: CASSPSSYNSPLHF. CDR3 sequence (DNA): TGTGCCAGCAGCCCCAGCTCCTATAATTCACCCCTCCACTTT.

In DNA form, the CDR3 reads TGTGCCAGCAGCTACCCCGGGACTAGCGGGTTTTTGGGGAATGAGCAGTTCTTC. This codes for CASSYPGTSGFLGNEQFF. J is TRBJ2-1 and V is TRBV7-2, with TRBD2 matching over 12 bases. The germline V gene has CDR1 SGHTA and CDR2 FQGNSA. The V segment lost 4 bases and the J segment 7 bases; nucleotides outside the gene matches: 14. The CDR3 totals 18 residues.

The chain is built from TRBV11-3 and TRBJ2-6; D may be TRBD1 or TRBD2 (5 bases each). V was trimmed by 5 bases and J by 8 bases, leaving 10 bases between them. CDR1 and CDR2 (germline): SGHNT, YENEEA. This CDR3 has 13 residues. In nucleotides, the CDR3 is TGTGCCAGCAGCCCCGGGACCTCCAACGTCCTGACTTTC. It specifies CASSPGTSNVLTF.

This clonotype has more than one count but fewer than ten. V and J are TRBV6-6 and TRBJ2-2; TRBD2 agrees at 9 bases. V lost 7 bases and J lost 5; bases outside the gene matches: 8. Germline CDR1 reads MNHNY; CDR2 reads SVGAGI (reference sequence). This CDR3 spans 15 amino acids. The CDR3 DNA reads TGTGCCAGCACCGAACTAGCGGGTGGTACCGGGGAGCTGTTTTTT. Translation: CASTELAGGTGELFF.

About this clonotype: A much larger clone is a single base away; this may be a read error. The chain links TRBV4-3 to TRBJ2-1; D may be TRBD1 (6 bases). The germline gives CDR1 LGHNA, CDR2 YSLEER. The CDR3 extends over 15 amino acids. The V gene lost 1 base and the J gene lost 13 bases, with 20 bases spanning the gap. This CDR3 is CASSQVSTGGETQFF. The CDR3 nucleotides read TGCGCCAGCAGCCAAGTTTCGACAGGCGGCGAGACCCAGTTCTTC.

As concerns this clonotype: This sequence may be a read error, since a much larger clone differs from it by one base. The chain links TRBV11-2 to TRBJ2-6; D assignment may be TRBD1 or TRBD2 (5 bases each). The CDR3 runs to 17 residues. Germline loops: CDR1 SGHAT, CDR2 FQNNGV. As DNA, the CDR3 is TGTGCCAGCAGCTCCACTTTACGGGGATCTGGGGCCAACGTCCGGACTTTC. It is translated as CASSSTLRGSGANVRTF. The entire variable domain, with the rest obtained from reference TRBV11-2 and TRBJ2-6, is as follows: EAGVAQSPRYKIIEKRQSVAFWCNPISGHATLYWYQQILGQGPKLLIQFQNNGVVDDSQLPKDRFSAERLKGVDSTLKIQPAKLEDSAVYLCASSSTLRGSGANVRTFGAGSRLTVL.

This clonotype was detected many times. The rearrangement links TRBV20-1 to TRBJ2-7; D is ambiguous. CDR1 and CDR2 from the germline V gene are DFQATT and SNEGSKA (reference sequence). This CDR3 has 12 residues. V was pared by 3 bases and J by 3 bases, with 9 bases between. The CDR3 is CSASGGVYEQYF. The CDR3 coding sequence is TGCAGTGCTAGTGGTGGGGTCTACGAGCAGTACTTC.

This clonotype was recorded a few times. The chain uses TRBV3-1 and TRBJ1-5; D uncertain. The germline V gene encodes CDR1 LGHDT and CDR2 YNNKEL (reference sequence). This CDR3 spans 13 amino acids. V was pared by 4 bases and J by 7 bases, with 11 bases between. This CDR3 is CASSRTSSQPQHF. DNA of the CDR3: TGTGCCAGCAGCCGGACCTCTTCACAGCCCCAGCATTTT.

This clonotype was seen many times. The V gene is TRBV15, the J gene TRBJ2-1, with D possibly TRBD1 on 6 matching bases. Germline assignment: CDR1 LNHNV and CDR2 YYDKDF (reference sequence). Trimming shortened V by 3 bases and J by 10 bases, and 10 bases separated the two germline ends. The CDR3 consists of 12 residues. Here the CDR3 DNA reads TGTGCCACCAGCAGGAGGGGGTACGAGCAGTTCTTC. Translated, it gives CATSRRGYEQFF.

A word on this clonotype: This could be a read error, since a much larger clone is one nucleotide away. The chain uses TRBV9 and TRBJ1-1; no definite D call. Between the trimmed V and J ends, which lost 0 bases and 6 bases, there was a span of 9 bases. CDR1 is SGDLS and CDR2 is YYNGEE in the germline V gene. The CDR3 extends over 13 amino acids. The CDR3 DNA follows: TGTGCCAGCAGCGTAGAGTTGGACGCTGAAGCTTTCTTT. Translated, it gives CASSVELDAEAFF.

This clonotype was seen repeatedly, ten times or more. The CDR3 DNA follows: TGTGCCAGCAGCCACCCCGTAGGGGAGCAGTTCTTC. It is translated as CASSHPVGEQFF. The chain joins TRBV5-6 to TRBJ2-1; D remains ambiguous. Trimming took 4 bases from V and 10 from J, leaving 12 bases between them. Germline CDR1 and CDR2: SGHDT and YYEEEE. The CDR3 loop spans 12 amino acids.

This clonotype was seen at least ten times. This sequence joins TRBV7-2 and TRBJ2-5, with D possibly matching TRBD1 (5 bases). The germline V and J ends were trimmed by 0 bases and 8 bases, with 7 bases remaining between them. The CDR3 has 12 amino acids. Per the germline V gene, CDR1 is SGHTA and CDR2 is FQGNSA. DNA for the CDR3: TGTGCCAGCAGCTTAGCAGGGGCAACCCAGTACTTC. Its translation: CASSLAGATQYF. The full variable domain, its missing parts supplied by reference TRBV7-2 and TRBJ2-5, is GAGVSQSPSNKVTEKGKDVELRCDPISGHTALYWYRQSLGQGLEFLIYFQGNSAPDKSGLPSDRFSAERTGGSVSTLTIQRTQQEDSAVYLCASSLAGATQYFGPGTRLLVL.